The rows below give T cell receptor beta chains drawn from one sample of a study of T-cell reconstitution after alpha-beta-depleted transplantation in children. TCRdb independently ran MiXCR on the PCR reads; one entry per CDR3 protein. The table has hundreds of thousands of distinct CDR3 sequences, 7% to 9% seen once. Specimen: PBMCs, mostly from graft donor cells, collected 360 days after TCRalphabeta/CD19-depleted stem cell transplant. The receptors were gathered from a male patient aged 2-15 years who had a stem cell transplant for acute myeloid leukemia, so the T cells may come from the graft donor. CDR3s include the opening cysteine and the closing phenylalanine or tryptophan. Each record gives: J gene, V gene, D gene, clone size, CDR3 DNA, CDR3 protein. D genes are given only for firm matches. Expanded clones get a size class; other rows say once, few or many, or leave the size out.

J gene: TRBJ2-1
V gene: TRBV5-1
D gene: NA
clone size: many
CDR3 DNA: TGCGCCAGCAGCTGGATGGGGGAGAGCTCCTACAATGAGCAGTTCTTC
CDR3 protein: CASSWMGESSYNEQFF

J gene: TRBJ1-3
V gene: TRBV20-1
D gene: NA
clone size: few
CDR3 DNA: TGCAGTGCTAGGGGTGCTGGAAACACCATATATTTT
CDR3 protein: CSARGAGNTIYF

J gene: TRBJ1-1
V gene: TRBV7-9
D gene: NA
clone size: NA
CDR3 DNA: TGTGCCAGCAGCCAACCCGGGACAAGGTCGGACACTGAAGCTTTCTTT
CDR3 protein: CASSQPGTRSDTEAFF

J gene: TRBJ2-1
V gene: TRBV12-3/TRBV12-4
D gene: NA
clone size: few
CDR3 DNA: TGTGCCAGCAGCTCGGGATTATTATCCTACAATGAGCAGTTCTTC
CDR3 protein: CASSSGLLSYNEQFF

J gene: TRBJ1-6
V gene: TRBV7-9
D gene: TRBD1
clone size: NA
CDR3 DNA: TGTGCCAGCAGCCGGGACAGGGAGAATTCACCCCTCCACTTT
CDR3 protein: CASSRDRENSPLHF

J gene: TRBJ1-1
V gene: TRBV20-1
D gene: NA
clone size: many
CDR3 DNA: TGCAGTGCTAGAGGACCGGTTCGAGCTTTCTTT
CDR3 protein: CSARGPVRAFF

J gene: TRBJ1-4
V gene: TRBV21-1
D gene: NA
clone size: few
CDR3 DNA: TGTGCCAGCAGCGGCATCTTCGAGGGGGTTAGCGAAAAACTGTTTTTT
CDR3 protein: CASSGIFEGVSEKLFF

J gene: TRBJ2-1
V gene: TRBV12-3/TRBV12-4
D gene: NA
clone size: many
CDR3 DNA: TGTGCCAGCACCGTAGCGATGGTTAGGGATGAGCAGTTCTTC
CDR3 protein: CASTVAMVRDEQFF

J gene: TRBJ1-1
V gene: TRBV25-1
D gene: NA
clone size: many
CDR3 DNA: TGTGCCAGCAGTGAATATGGGGGCCCGAACACTGAAGCTTTCTTT
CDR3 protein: CASSEYGGPNTEAFF

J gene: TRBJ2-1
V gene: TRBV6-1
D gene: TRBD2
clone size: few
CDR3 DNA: TGTGCCAGCACCAGCGGGGAAAACAATGAGCAGTTCTTC
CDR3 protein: CASTSGENNEQFF

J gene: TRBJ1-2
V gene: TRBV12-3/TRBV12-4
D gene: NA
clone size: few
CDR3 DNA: TGTGCCAGCAATCCGGCAGGTTCTAACTATGGCTACACCTTC
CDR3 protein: CASNPAGSNYGYTF

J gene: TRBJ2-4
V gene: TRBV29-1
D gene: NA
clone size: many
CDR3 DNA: TGCAGCGTTGAGGGCTCAGGGGGGTTTGACATTCAGTACTTC
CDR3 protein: CSVEGSGGFDIQYF

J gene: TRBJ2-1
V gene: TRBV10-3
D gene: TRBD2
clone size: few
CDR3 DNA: TGTGCCATCAGAGGGACTAGCGGACTTAACAATGAGCAGTTCTTC
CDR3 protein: CAIRGTSGLNNEQFF

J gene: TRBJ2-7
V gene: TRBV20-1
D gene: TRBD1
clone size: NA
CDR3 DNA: TGCAGTGCTAGAGGTGGCAGGGGGACGAGCTCCTACGAGCAGTACTTC
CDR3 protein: CSARGGRGTSSYEQYF

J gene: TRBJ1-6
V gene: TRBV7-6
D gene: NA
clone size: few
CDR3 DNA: TGTGCCAGCAGCTTAGAAGAGGGCAGGGGTTCACCCCTCCACTTT
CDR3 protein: CASSLEEGRGSPLHF

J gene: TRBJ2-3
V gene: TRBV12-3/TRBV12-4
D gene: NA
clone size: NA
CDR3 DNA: TGTGCCAGCAATACCCTACAGGGGGGGGCCGCAGATACGCAGTATTTT
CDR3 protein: CASNTLQGGAADTQYF

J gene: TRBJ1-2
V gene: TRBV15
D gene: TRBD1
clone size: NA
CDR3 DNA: TGTGCCACCAGCAGGGGACAGGGACAGAATCACACCTTC
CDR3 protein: CATSRGQGQNHTF

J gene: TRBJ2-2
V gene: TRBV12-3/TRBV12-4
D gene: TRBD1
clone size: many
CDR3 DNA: TGTGCCAGCAGTCGACAGGGACAGGGGACCGGGGAGCTGTTTTTT
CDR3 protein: CASSRQGQGTGELFF

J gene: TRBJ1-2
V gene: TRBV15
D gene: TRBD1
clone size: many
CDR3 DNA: TGTGCCACCAGCAGGGACAGGAAGAACTATGGCTACACCTTC
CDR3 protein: CATSRDRKNYGYTF

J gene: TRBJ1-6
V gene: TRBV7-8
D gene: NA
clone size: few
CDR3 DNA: TGTGCCAGCAGCTTAGTCCAGGGTAATTCACCCCTCCACTTT
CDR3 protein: CASSLVQGNSPLHF

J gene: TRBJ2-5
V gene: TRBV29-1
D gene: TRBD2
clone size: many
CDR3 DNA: TGCAGCGTTAGGACTAGCGGGCAGGAGACCCAGTACTTC
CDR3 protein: CSVRTSGQETQYF

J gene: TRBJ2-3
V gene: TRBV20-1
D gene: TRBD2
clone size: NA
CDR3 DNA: TGCAGTGCTAGTGGCAGACTAGCCACAGATACGCAGTATTTT
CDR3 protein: CSASGRLATDTQYF

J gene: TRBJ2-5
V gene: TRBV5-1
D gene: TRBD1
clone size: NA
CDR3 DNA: TGCGCCAGCAGCACCGGGACAGTGCAAGAGACCCAGTACTTC
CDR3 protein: CASSTGTVQETQYF

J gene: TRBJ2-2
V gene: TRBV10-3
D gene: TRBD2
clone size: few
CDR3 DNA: TGTGCCATCAGTGAGCCAAGGACTAGCGGGGGCTTCCAATCCGGGGAGCTGTTTTTT
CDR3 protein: CAISEPRTSGGFQSGELFF

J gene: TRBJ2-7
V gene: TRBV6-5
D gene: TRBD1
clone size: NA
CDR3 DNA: TGTGCCAGCAGTTACTCGAGGGCAGGGGGCGGCTACGAGCAGTACTTC
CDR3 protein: CASSYSRAGGGYEQYF

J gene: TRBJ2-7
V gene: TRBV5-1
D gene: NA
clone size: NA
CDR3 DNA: TGCGCCAGCAGCTTCTCCGAAAACGAGCAGTACTTC
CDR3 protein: CASSFSENEQYF

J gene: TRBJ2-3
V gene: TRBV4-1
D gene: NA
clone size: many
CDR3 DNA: TGCGCCAGCAGCCAAGATTCTGGCGGCCGGGACACAGATACGCAGTATTTT
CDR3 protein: CASSQDSGGRDTDTQYF

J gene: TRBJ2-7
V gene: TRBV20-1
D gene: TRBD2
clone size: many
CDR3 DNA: TGCAGTGCTAGGTGGGCGACTAGCGACTACGAGCAGTACTTC
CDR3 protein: CSARWATSDYEQYF

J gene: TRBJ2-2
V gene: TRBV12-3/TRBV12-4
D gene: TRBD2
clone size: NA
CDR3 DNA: TGTGCCAGCTGGAACCTAGCGGCCGGGGAGCTGTTTTTT
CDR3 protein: CASWNLAAGELFF

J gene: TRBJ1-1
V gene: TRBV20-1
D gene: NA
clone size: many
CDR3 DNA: TGCAGTGCTTCCAGAGGGGGGGTCGACACTGAAGCTTTCTTT
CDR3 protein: CSASRGGVDTEAFF

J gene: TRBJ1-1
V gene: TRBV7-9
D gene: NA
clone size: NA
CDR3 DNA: TGTGCCAGCACCCTGCTTAGTAGGGTGGGGACTGAAGCTTTCTTT
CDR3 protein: CASTLLSRVGTEAFF

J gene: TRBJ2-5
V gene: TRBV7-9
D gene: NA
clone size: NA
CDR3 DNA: TGTGCCAGCAGTCTAGCACCATTGGAGACCCAGTACTTC
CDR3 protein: CASSLAPLETQYF

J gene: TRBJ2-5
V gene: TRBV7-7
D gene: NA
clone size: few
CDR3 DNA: TGTGCTAGCAGCCTTCGGAGGGGGCAAGAGACCCAGTACTTC
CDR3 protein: CASSLRRGQETQYF

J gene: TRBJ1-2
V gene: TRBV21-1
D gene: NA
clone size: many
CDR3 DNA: TGTGCCAGCAATACATGGAAAAACACCTTC
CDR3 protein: CASNTWKNTF

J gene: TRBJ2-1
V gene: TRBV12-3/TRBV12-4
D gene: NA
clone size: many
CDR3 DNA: TGTGCCAGCAGTTTTTCCGCGAATGAGCAGTTCTTC
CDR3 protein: CASSFSANEQFF

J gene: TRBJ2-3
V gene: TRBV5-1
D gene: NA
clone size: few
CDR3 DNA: TGCGCCAGCAGCAGGACAGGGAGGGCAGATACGCAGTATTTT
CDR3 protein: CASSRTGRADTQYF

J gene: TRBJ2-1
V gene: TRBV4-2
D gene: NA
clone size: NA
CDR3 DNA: TGTGCCAGCAGCCAAGATTTGCCGGACAAGCAGTTCTTC
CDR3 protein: CASSQDLPDKQFF

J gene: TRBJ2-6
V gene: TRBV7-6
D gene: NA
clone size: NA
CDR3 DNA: TGTGCCAGCAGCTTACCTCCGGTAGCTGGGGCCAACGTCCTGACTTTC
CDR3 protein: CASSLPPVAGANVLTF

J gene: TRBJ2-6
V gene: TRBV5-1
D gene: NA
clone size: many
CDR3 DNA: TGCGCCAGCAGCTTGGGGAACAGCCTTATAAGCTCTGGGGCCAACGTCCTGACTTTC
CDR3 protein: CASSLGNSLISSGANVLTF

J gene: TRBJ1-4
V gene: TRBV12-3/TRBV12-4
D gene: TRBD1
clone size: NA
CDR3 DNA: TGTGCCAGCAGTTTTAAGGGGGCGAGGGAAAAACTGTTTTTT
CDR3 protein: CASSFKGAREKLFF

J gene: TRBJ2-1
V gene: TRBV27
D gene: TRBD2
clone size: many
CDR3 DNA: TGTGCCAGCAGTTTAATAGCGGGAGTTGATGAGCAGTTCTTC
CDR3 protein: CASSLIAGVDEQFF

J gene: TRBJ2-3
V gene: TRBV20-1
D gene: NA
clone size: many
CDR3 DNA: TGCAGGTTGGGGGGAGGACCCCTCCTCCCAGATACGCAGTATTTT
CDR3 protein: CRLGGGPLLPDTQYF

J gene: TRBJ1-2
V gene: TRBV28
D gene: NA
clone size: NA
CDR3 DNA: TGTGCCAGCAGTTTCCAGACCGGGACTCCTCACGGCGATGGCTACACCTTC
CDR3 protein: CASSFQTGTPHGDGYTF